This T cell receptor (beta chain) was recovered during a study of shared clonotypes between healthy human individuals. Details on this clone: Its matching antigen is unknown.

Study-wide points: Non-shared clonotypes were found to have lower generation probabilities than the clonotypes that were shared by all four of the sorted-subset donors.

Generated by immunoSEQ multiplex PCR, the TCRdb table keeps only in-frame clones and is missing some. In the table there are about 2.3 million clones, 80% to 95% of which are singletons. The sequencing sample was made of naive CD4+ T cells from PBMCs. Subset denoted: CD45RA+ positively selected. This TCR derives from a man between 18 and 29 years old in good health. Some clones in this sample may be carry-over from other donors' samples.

CDR3 region: CASSVSSGNQPQHF. In DNA, the CDR3 is TGTGCCAGCAGTGTGTCGAGCGGCAATCAGCCCCAGCATTTT. The chain is built from TRBV2 and TRBJ1-5; D not certain. The CDR3 has 14 residues. Germline lookup yields CDR1 SNHLY and CDR2 FYNNEI. The ends were cut back, 4 bases at V and 2 bases at J, with 9 bases in the middle.